This T cell receptor (beta chain) was sequenced for a study of response to subunit inactivated influenza vaccine. Whole-study results and caveats: The authors suggested that every seasonal influenza vaccination recruits few new T cells.

Only a few counts were recorded for this clonotype. Its antigen is unknown. TCRdb redid the calling of the RT-PCR reads with MiXCR, one entry per CDR3 protein. Of over 750,000 distinct CDR3 sequences in the sample, around 20% were seen once. The CDR3 is 16 residues long. Trimming took off 4 bases at V and 0 bases at J, with 16 bases between the two ends. The material was PBMCs from blood, obtained roughly 5 days after vaccination. The chain links TRBV12-3 or TRBV12-4 to TRBJ2-7; D perhaps matches TRBD1 (5 bases). The sequence was collected from a man aged 50 to 59 who received an inactivated influenza vaccine. CDR3: CASSSFDSLSSYEQYF. CDR3 in DNA: TGTGCCAGCAGTTCATTCGACAGTCTTAGCTCCTACGAGCAGTACTTC.